Listed here are 2 T cell receptor beta chains from one sample, sequenced in a study of regulatory T cells in long-lasting Graves disease. Time point denoted: persistent/refractory GD, antithyroid drugs over 5 years with positive TRAb. After RNA was extracted from PBMCs, the TCR library was made from it. Construction of TCR beta libraries relied on iRepertoire HTBI primers and on Arm-PCR targeting CDR3 regions. Each CDR3 protein is one row after TCRdb ran MiXCR on the multiplex PCR reads. The profile shows some 430,000 distinct CDR3 sequences, roughly a fifth of them singletons. The starting material was peripheral blood mononuclear cells (PBMCs), obtained when the disease was refractory, from a patient treated with antithyroid drugs. The receptor source for this set is a female donor with Graves disease.

The gene calls are TRBV9 and TRBJ2-3, with D perhaps TRBD2 (6 bases). This CDR3 contains 16 residues. Germline lookup yields CDR1 SGDLS and CDR2 YYNGEE. Deletions cut 4 bases from V and 2 bases from J, with 17 bases between. The CDR3 DNA follows: TGTGCCAGCAGCTCAAGGCGGGATTTTAACACAGATACGCAGTATTTT. It yields the protein CASSSRRDFNTDTQYF.

The V and J genes are TRBV5-1 and TRBJ1-2; the match to TRBD1 covers 7 bases. Germline V gene sequence: CDR1 SGHRS, CDR2 YFSETQ. Trimming took 2 bases from V and 5 from J; bases not matched to a gene: 6. The CDR3 has 14 residues. This CDR3 is CASSFWTGGYGYTF. As DNA, the CDR3 is TGCGCCAGCAGCTTTTGGACAGGAGGATATGGCTACACCTTC.